This T cell receptor (beta chain) derives from a study of technical replicates of blood from a handful of donors. Repertoires were generated with immunoSEQ multiplex PCR, while TCRdb's copy carries only in-frame clones and drops some. Among some 77,000 clones listed, 96% were seen once. Germline CDR1 is LNHDA and CDR2 is SQIVND (reference sequence). The CDR3 totals 13 residues. Trimming cost V 11 bases and J 4 bases; bases outside gene matches: 7. The clonotype was recovered from a human donor in good health. The chain combines TRBV19 with TRBJ2-5; 10 positions match TRBD2. The sequenced material came from T cells isolated from PBMCs. The CDR3 here is CACGLAGVETQYF. The CDR3 DNA reads as TGTGCCTGCGGGCTAGCGGGAGTAGAGACCCAGTACTTC.